This entry features one T cell receptor (beta chain) sequence. Germline loops: CDR1 LNHDA, CDR2 SQIVND (reference sequence). This CDR3 is built from 14 residues. Losses at the gene ends were 4 bases for V and 4 bases for J; bases not matched to a gene: 4. This sample stems from a study of blood T cell repertoires in COVID-19. About the research overall: The origin of the acute and convalescent COVID-19 samples was the United States, Italy and Spain. Nucleic acid was either cDNA or gDNA, and it came from T cells, B-cell-depleted T cells, or PBMCs.

A Seattle source enrolled patients during active infection and followed them longitudinally. In the authors' workflow: Amplification with reference gene primers provided the estimates of nucleated cell counts. Data came from immunoSEQ multiplex PCR; TCRdb stores just in-frame clones and leaves some out. That table supplies the V and J calls and clone size; D and trimming were determined from the DNA. The sample lists approximately 350,000 clones, 80% to 90% occurring once. The source material was peripheral blood. The sequence was collected from a woman under 40 with COVID-19, enrolled during active disease. The V call is TRBV19, the J call TRBJ1-2, with 9 nucleotides matching TRBD1. CDR3 nucleotide sequence: TGTGCCAGTAGTAACCCGGGACAGGGCTATGGCTACACCTTC. Translated: CASSNPGQGYGYTF. The whole variable domain, filled in from reference TRBV19 and TRBJ1-2, reads DGGITQSPKYLFRKEGQNVTLSCEQNLNHDAMYWYRQDPGQGLRLIYYSQIVNDFQKGDIAEGYSVSREKKESFPLTVTSAQKNPTAFYLCASSNPGQGYGYTFGSGTRLTVV.